This entry features one T cell receptor beta chain sequence. The CDR3 spans 14 residues. Germline-derived CDR1 and CDR2 are LGHNA and YSLEER. The V end was cut by 0 bases, the J end by 7 bases, with 7 bases between. This specimen comes from a study of blood T cell repertoires in COVID-19. Study context: Whether acute or convalescent, the COVID-19 samples came from the United States, Italy and Spain. T cells, B-cell-depleted T cells, or PBMCs provided the cDNA or gDNA that served as material.

As handled by the study authors: Amplified reference gene primers provided the basis for estimating nucleated cell counts. The protocol was immunoSEQ multiplex PCR, while the TCRdb copy is restricted to in-frame clones and leaves out a portion. The V and J calls and the clone size are those of that table, but D and trimming were determined from the DNA. Of 200,000 to 250,000 clones detected, around 85% appear once; the ten largest clones hold just over 3%. This chain uses TRBV4-3 with TRBJ1-6, with TRBD1 as a possible D gene (5 bases). The specimen sequenced was peripheral blood. The receptor was isolated from a woman aged 25 to 39 who had recovered from COVID-19. CDR3 residues: CASSQDWTNSPLHF. DNA for the CDR3: TGCGCCAGCAGCCAAGATTGGACAAATTCACCCCTCCACTTT.